This T cell receptor (beta chain) came from a study of blood T cell repertoires in COVID-19. Trimming removed 5 bases at V and 6 bases at J, with 16 bases between. The CDR3 sequence is 14 residues long. Per the germline V gene, CDR1 is SGHTA and CDR2 is FQGNSA. Measured with immunoSEQ multiplex PCR; TCRdb has only the in-frame clones, and not every one. The table lists some 130,000 clones, approximately 84% of them singletons. The source material was peripheral blood. The V call is TRBV7-2, the J call TRBJ1-2, with TRBD1 as a possible D gene (5 bases). The clonotype was recovered from a woman aged 80 or older with acute or convalescent COVID-19. The CDR3 DNA reads as TGTGCCAGCAGCCCGGTCGGGGGGTGGGATGGCTACACCTTC. It specifies CASSPVGGWDGYTF.